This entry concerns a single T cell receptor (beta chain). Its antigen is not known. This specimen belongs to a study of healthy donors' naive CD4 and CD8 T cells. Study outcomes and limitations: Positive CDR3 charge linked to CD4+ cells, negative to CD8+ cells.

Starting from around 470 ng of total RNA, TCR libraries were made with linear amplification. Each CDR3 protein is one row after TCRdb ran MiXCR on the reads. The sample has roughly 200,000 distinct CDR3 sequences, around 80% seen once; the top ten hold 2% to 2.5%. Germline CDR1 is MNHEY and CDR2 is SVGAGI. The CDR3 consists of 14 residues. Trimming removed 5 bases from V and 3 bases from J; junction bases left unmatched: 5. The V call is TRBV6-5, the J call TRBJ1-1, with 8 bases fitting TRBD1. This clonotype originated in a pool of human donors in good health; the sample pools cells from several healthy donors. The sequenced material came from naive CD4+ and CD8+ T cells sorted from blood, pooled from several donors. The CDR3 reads CASSEQGVYTEAFF. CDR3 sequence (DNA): TGTGCCAGCAGTGAACAGGGGGTGTACACTGAAGCTTTCTTT.